This entry lists 2 T cell receptor beta chains sequenced from one sample in a study of cytomegalovirus exposure and HLA in healthy donors. This PCR relied on a set of 60 Vbeta primers and 13 Jbeta primers. Here immunoSEQ multiplex PCR was the method, and the copy in TCRdb shows in-frame clones only, minus some. This sample yields 150,000 or so clones, of which approximately 80% are seen a single time; 9.5% to 15% belongs to the top ten. Sequencing used PBMCs. These receptors came from a man aged 25-45 years in good health and CMV-seropositive.

V gene TRBV27 combines with J gene TRBJ1-5, with a weak D call TRBD1 (6 bases). CDR3 length equals 13 residues. Trimming pared 6 bases from V and 9 bases from J, leaving 15 bases between. Germline-derived CDR1 and CDR2 are MNHEY and SMNVEV (reference sequence). The CDR3 sequence: CASRPSQGLPQHF. For the CDR3, the DNA is TGTGCCAGCAGGCCATCTCAGGGGTTGCCCCAGCATTTT.

This clone was recorded only once. This chain connects TRBV6-5 to TRBJ1-2; maybe TRBD1 (5 bases). V shed 6 bases and J shed 12 bases, with 23 bases lying between them. This CDR3 spans 14 amino acids. CDR1 MNHEY and CDR2 SVGAGI come from the germline V gene. CDR3 amino acids: CASSGQLITMANTF. The CDR3 bases are TGTGCCAGCAGCGGACAACTTATCACTATGGCTAACACCTTC.